This TCR beta chain was sequenced for a study of blood T cell repertoires in COVID-19. Study at large: Both acute and convalescent COVID-19 samples were obtained from the United States, Italy and Spain. T cells, B-cell-depleted T cells, or PBMCs supplied cDNA or gDNA.

This CDR3 contains 18 residues. V was trimmed by 1 base and J by 0 bases, leaving 18 bases between them. Per germline, CDR1 SEHNR and CDR2 FQNEAQ (reference sequence). Authors' processing steps: From reference gene primer amplification, estimates of nucleated cell counts were derived. Generated by immunoSEQ multiplex PCR, the TCRdb table keeps only in-frame clones and is missing some. That table supplies the V and J calls and clone size; D and trimming were determined from the DNA. Among 140,000 to 150,000 clones, 80% were seen once, and the ten largest hold approximately 3.4%. Sequencing was carried out using peripheral blood. The sequence was obtained from a man aged 70 or older who had recovered from COVID-19. The V call is TRBV7-9, the J call TRBJ2-5; no firm D call. The DNA for the CDR3 is TGTGCCAGCAGCTTAGTTCCCAGCCCGACAAACTACCAAGAGACCCAGTACTTC. It codes for CASSLVPSPTNYQETQYF.